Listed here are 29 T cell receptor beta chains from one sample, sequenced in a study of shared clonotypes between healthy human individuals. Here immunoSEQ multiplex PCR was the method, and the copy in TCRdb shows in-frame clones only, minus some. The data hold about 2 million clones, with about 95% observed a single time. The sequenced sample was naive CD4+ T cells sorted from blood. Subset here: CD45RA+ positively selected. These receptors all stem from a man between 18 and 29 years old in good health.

The CDR3 sequence: CATQDTSYNSPLHF. For the CDR3, the DNA is TGTGCCACCCAGGACACGTCCTATAATTCACCCCTCCACTTT. The gene calls are TRBV10-3 and TRBJ1-6, with D possibly matching TRBD1 (5 bases). The CDR3 consists of 14 residues. Between the trimmed V and J ends, which lost 10 bases and 1 base, there was a span of 11 bases. Germline lookup yields CDR1 ENHRY and CDR2 SYGVKD.

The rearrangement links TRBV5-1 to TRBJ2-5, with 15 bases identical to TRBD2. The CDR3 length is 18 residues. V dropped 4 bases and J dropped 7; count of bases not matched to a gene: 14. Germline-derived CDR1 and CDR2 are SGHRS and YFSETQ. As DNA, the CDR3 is TGCGCCAGCAGCCACGAAGGACTAGCGGGAGGGGACCGCGCGACCCAGTACTTC. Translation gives CASSHEGLAGGDRATQYF.

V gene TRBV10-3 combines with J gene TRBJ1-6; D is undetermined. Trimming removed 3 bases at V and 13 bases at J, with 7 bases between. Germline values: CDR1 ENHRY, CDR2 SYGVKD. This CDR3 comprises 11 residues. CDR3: CAISDTSPLHF. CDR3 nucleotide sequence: TGTGCCATCAGTGATACATCTCCCCTCCACTTT.

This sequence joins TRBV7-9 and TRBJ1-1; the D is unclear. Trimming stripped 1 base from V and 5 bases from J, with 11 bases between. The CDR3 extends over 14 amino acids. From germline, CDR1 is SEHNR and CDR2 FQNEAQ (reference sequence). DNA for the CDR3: TGTGCCAGCAGCTTAGGTCTCAGTGCGACTGAAGCTTTCTTT. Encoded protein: CASSLGLSATEAFF. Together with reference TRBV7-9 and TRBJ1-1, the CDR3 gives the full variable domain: DTGVSQNPRHKITKRGQNVTFRCDPISEHNRLYWYRQTLGQGPEFLTYFQNEAQLEKSRLLSDRFSAERPKGSFSTLEIQRTEQGDSAMYLCASSLGLSATEAFFGQGTRLTVV.

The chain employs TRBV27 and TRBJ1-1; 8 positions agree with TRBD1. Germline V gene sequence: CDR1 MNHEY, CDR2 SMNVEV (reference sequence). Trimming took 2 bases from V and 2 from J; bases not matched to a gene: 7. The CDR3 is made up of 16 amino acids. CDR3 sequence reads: CASSLETGGGNTEAFF. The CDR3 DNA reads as TGTGCCAGCAGTTTAGAAACAGGGGGTGGAAACACTGAAGCTTTCTTT.

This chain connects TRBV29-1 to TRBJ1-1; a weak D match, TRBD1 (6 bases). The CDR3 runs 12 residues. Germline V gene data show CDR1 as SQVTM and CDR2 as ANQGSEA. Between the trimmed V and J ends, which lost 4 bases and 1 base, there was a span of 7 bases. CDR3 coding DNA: TGCAGCGTTGTAGGGGGGAACACTGAAGCTTTCTTT. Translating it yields CSVVGGNTEAFF.

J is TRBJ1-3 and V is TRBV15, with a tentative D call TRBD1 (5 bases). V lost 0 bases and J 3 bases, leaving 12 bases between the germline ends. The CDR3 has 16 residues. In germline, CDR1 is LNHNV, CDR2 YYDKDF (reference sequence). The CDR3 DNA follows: TGTGCCACCAGCAGAGATTTAAGGGGCGGTGGAAACACCATATATTTT. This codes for CATSRDLRGGGNTIYF.

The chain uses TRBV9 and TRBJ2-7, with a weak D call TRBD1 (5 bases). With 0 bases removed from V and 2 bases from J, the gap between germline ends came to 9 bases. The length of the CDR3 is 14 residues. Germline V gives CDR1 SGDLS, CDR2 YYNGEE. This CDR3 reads CASSVATGAYEQYF. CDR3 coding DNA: TGTGCCAGCAGCGTAGCAACAGGAGCCTACGAGCAGTACTTC.

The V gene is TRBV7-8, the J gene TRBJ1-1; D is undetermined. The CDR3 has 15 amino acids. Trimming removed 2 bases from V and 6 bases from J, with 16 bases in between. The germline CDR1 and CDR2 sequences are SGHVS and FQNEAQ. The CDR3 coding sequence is TGTGCCAGCAGCTTATATGACGGATGGTCGGCTGAAGCTTTCTTT. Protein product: CASSLYDGWSAEAFF.

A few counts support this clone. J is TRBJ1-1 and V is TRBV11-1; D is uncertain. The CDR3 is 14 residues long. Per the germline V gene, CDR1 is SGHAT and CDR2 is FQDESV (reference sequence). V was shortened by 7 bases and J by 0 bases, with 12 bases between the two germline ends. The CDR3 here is CASTVLQMNTEAFF. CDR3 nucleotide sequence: TGTGCCAGCACCGTCCTACAGATGAACACTGAAGCTTTCTTT. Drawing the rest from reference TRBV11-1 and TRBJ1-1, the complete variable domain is EAEVAQSPRYKITEKSQAVAFWCDPISGHATLYWYRQILGQGPELLVQFQDESVVDDSQLPKDRFSAERLKGVDSTLKIQPAELGDSAMYLCASTVLQMNTEAFFGQGTRLTVV.

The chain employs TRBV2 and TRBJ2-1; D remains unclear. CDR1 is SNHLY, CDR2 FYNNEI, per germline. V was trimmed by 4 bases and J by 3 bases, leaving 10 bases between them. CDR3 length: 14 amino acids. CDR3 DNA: TGTGCCAGCAGTGGGTGGTACGGCTACAATGAGCAGTTCTTC. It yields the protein CASSGWYGYNEQFF.

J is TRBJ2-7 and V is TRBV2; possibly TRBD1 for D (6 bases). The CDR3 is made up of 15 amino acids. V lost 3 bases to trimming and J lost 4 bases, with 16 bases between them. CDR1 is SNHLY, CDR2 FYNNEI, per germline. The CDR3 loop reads CASSDWPGERYEQYF. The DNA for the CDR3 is TGTGCCAGCAGTGACTGGCCAGGGGAACGATACGAGCAGTACTTC.

The CDR3 reads CAISPSGSRADTQYF. CDR3 DNA: TGTGCCATCAGCCCGAGCGGGAGTCGGGCAGATACGCAGTATTTT. This chain connects TRBV10-3 to TRBJ2-3; 8 nucleotides agree with TRBD2. Germline assignment: CDR1 ENHRY and CDR2 SYGVKD. The CDR3 spans 15 residues. With 6 bases clipped from V and 4 bases from J, the junction kept 9 bases outside the gene matches.

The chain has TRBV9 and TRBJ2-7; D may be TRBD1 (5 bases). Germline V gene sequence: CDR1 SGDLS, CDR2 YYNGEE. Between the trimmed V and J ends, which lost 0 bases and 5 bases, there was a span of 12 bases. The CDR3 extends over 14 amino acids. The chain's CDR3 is CASSVDPGPDEQYF. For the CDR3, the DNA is TGTGCCAGCAGCGTAGATCCAGGGCCGGACGAGCAGTACTTC.

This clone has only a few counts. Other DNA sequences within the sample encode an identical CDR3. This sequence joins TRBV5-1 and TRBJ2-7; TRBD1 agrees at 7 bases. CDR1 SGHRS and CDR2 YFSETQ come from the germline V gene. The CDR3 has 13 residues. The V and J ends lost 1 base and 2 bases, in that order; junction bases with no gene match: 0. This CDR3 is CASSLTGAYEQYF. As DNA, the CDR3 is TGCGCCAGCAGCTTGACAGGGGCCTACGAGCAGTACTTC.

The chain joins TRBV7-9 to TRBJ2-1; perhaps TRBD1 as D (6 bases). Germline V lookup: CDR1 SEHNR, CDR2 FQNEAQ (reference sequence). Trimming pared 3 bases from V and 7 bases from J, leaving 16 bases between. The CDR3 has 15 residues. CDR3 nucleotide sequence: TGTGCCAGCAGCTTGACTACAGGGTTAGCAAATGAGCAGTTCTTC. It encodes CASSLTTGLANEQFF.

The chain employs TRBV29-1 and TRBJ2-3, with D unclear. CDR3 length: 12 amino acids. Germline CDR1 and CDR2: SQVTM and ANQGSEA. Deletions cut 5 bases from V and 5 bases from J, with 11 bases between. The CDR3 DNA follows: TGCAGCGTTATCCCTAACGGAGATACGCAGTATTTT. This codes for CSVIPNGDTQYF.

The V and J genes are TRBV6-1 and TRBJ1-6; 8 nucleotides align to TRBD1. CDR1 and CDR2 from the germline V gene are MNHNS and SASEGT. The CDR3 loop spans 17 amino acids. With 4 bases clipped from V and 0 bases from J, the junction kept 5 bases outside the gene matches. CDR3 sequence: CASSGGQGRSYNSPLHF. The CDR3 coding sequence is TGTGCCAGCAGTGGAGGACAGGGACGCTCCTATAATTCACCCCTCCACTTT.

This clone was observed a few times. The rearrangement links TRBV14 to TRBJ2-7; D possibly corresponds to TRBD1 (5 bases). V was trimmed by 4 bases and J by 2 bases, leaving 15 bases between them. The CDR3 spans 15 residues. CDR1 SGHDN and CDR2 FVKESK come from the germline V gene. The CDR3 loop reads CASSPQGFGTYEQYF. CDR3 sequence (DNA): TGTGCCAGCAGCCCCCAGGGCTTTGGAACCTACGAGCAGTACTTC.

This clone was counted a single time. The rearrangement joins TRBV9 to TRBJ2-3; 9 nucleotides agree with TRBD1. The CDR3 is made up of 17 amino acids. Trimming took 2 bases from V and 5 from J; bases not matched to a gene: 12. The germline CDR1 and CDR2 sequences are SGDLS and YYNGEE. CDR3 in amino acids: CASSVGGGQGLGDTQYF. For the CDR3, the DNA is TGTGCCAGCAGCGTGGGAGGGGGACAGGGCTTGGGAGATACGCAGTATTTT.

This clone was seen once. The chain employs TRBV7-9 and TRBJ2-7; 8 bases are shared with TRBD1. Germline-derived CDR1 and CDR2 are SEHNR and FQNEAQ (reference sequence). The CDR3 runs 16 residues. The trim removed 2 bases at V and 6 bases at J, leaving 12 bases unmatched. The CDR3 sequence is CASSLNDGTGVLEQYF. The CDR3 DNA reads TGTGCCAGCAGCTTAAACGATGGGACAGGTGTTCTCGAGCAGTACTTC.

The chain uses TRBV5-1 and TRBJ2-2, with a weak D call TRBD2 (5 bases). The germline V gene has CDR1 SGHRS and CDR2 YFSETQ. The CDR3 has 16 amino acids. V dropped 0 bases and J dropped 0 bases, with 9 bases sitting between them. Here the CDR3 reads CASSLERAANTGELFF. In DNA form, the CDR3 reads TGCGCCAGCAGCTTGGAGAGGGCAGCGAACACCGGGGAGCTGTTTTTT.

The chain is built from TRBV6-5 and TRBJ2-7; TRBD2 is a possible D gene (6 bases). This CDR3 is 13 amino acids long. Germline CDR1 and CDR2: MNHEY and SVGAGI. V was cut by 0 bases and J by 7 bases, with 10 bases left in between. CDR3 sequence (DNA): TGTGCCAGCAGTTACTCGGAGGGGCGGGAGCAGTACTTC. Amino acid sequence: CASSYSEGREQYF.

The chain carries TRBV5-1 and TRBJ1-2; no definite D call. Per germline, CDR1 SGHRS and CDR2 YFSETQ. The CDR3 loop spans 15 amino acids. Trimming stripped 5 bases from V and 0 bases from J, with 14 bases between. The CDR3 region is CASSSSWTANYGYTF. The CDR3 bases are TGCGCCAGCAGTTCCTCCTGGACGGCTAACTATGGCTACACCTTC.

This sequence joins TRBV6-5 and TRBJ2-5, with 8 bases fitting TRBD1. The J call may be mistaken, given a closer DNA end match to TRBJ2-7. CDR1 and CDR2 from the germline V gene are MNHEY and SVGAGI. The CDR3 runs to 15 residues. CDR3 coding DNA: TGTGCCAGCATGCCGACAGGGGCTGACCGCTACGAGCAGTACTTC. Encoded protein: CASMPTGADRYEQYF.

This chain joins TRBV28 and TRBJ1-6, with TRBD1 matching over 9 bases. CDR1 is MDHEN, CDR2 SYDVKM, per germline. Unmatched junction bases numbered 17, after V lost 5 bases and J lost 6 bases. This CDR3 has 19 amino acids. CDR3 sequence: CASSPLSGQGALGNSPLHF. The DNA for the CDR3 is TGTGCCAGCAGTCCTCTCTCGGGACAGGGTGCTCTTGGTAATTCACCCCTCCACTTT.

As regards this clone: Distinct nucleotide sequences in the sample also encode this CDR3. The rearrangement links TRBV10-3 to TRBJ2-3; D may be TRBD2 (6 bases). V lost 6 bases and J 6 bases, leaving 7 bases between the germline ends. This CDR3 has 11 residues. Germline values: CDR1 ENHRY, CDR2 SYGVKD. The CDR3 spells CAIRGGDTQYF. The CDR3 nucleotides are TGTGCCATCAGGGGGGGTGATACGCAGTATTTT.

In DNA form, the CDR3 reads TGTGCCAGCAGCTCGGGGCGATACGAGCAGTACTTC. The encoded protein is CASSSGRYEQYF. The chain carries TRBV7-6 and TRBJ2-7; D possibly uses TRBD1 or TRBD2 (5 bases each). The CDR3 runs to 12 residues. V was pared by 4 bases and J by 4 bases, with 8 bases between. Germline CDR1 and CDR2: SGHVS and FNYEAQ.

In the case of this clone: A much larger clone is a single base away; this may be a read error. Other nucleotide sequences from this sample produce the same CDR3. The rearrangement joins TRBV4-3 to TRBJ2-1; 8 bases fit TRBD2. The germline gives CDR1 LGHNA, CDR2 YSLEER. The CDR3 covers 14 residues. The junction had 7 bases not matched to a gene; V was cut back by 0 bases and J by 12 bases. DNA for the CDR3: TGCGCCAGCAGCCAAGATGATCACGGACTAGCGCAGTTCTTC. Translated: CASSQDDHGLAQFF.